This record concerns one T cell receptor beta chain sequence. This sample stems from a study of control samples from healthy donors and cancer patients. CDR1 is SEHNR and CDR2 is FQNEAQ in the germline V gene (reference sequence). CDR3 length: 15 amino acids. Trimming pared 5 bases from V and 2 bases from J, leaving 13 bases between. Clones were read by immunoSEQ multiplex PCR, and TCRdb kept only the in-frame ones, dropping some. Among 70,000 to 85,000 clones listed, roughly 84% were seen once. The clonotype comes from a man aged 55 to 70 with head and neck cancer. The V and J genes are TRBV7-9 and TRBJ2-1; TRBD2 might be the D (5 bases). Sequencing was performed on PBMCs. The CDR3 DNA sequence: TGTGCCAGCAGCCCCCCCGCTAGCACCTACAATGAGCAGTTCTTC. This translates into CASSPPASTYNEQFF.